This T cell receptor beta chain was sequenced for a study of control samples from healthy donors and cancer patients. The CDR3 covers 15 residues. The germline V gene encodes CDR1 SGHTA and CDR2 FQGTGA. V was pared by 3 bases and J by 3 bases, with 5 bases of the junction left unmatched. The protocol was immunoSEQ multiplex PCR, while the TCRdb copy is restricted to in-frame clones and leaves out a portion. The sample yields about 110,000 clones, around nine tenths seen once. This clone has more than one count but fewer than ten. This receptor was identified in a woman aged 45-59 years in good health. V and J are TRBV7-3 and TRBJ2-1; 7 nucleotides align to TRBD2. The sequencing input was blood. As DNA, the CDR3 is TGTGCCAGCAGCTTTAAGAGCGGGAACTACAATGAGCAGTTCTTC. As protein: CASSFKSGNYNEQFF.